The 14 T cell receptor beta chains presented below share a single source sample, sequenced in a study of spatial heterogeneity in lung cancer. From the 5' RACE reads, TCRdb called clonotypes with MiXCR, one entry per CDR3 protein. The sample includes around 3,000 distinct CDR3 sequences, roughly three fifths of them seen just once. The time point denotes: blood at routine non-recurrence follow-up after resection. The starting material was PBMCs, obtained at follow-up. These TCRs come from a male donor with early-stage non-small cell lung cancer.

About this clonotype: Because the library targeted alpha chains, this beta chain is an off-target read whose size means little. CDR3 nucleotides: TGCGCCAGCAGCCAAGATGACAGGGGAGGGACTGGCTACACCTTC. This translates into CASSQDDRGGTGYTF. J is TRBJ1-2 and V is TRBV4-3; TRBD1 matches at 8 bases. CDR1 and CDR2 (germline): LGHNA, YSLEER. V dropped 0 bases and J dropped 7; count of bases not matched to a gene: 7. The CDR3 totals 15 residues.

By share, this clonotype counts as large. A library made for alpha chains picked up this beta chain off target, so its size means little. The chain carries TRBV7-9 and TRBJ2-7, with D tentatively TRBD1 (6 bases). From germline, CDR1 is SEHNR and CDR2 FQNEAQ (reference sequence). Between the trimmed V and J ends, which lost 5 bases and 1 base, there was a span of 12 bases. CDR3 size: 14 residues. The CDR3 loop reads CASSTGQHSYEQYF. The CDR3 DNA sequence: TGTGCCAGCAGCACCGGACAGCATTCCTACGAGCAGTACTTC.

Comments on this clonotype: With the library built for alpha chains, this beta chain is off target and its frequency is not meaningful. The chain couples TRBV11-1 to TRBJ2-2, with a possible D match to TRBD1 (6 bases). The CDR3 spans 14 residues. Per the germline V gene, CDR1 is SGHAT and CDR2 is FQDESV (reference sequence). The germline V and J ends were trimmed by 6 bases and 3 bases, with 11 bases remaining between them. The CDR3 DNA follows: TGTGCCAGCAGTTCGGACAGTTACACCGGGGAGCTGTTTTTT. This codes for CASSSDSYTGELFF. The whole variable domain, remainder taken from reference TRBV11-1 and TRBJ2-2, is EAEVAQSPRYKITEKSQAVAFWCDPISGHATLYWYRQILGQGPELLVQFQDESVVDDSQLPKDRFSAERLKGVDSTLKIQPAELGDSAMYLCASSSDSYTGELFFGEGSRLTVL.

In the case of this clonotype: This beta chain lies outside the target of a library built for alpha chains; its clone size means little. This CDR3 reads CASSARGSETQYF. CDR3 coding DNA: TGTGCCAGCAGCGCTCGGGGGTCGGAGACCCAGTACTTC. The V and J genes are TRBV3-1 and TRBJ2-5, with a possible D match to TRBD2 (6 bases). Germline assignment: CDR1 LGHDT and CDR2 YNNKEL (reference sequence). The CDR3 runs to 13 residues. The V end was cut by 5 bases, the J end by 5 bases, with 12 bases between.

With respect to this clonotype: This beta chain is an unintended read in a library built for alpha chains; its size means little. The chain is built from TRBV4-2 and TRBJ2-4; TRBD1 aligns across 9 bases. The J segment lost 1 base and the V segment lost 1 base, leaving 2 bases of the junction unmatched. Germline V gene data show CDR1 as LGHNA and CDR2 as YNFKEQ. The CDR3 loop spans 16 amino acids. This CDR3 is CASSQVQGAAKNIQYF. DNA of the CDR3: TGTGCCAGCAGCCAAGTACAGGGGGCGGCCAAAAACATTCAGTACTTC.

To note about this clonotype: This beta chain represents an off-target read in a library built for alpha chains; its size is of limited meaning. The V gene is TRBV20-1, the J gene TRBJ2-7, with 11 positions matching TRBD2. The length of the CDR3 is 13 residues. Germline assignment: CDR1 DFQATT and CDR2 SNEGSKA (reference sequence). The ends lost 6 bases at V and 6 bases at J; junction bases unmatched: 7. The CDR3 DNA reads TGCAGTGCAAAACTAGCGGGAGTACGCGAGCAGTACTTC. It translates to CSAKLAGVREQYF.

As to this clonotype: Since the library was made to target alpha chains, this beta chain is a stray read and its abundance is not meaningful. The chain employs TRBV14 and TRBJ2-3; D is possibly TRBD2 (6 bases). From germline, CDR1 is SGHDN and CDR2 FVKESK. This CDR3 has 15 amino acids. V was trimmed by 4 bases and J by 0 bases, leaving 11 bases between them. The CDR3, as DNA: TGTGCCAGCAGCCGAACCGGGACTAGCACAGATACGCAGTATTTT. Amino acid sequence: CASSRTGTSTDTQYF.

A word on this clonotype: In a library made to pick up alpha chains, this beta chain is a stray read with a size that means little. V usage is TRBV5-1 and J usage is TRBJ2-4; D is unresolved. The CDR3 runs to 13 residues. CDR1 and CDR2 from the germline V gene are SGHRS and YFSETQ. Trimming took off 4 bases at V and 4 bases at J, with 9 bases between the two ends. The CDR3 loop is CASSPTQKNIQYF. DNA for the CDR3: TGCGCCAGCAGCCCGACCCAGAAAAACATTCAGTACTTC. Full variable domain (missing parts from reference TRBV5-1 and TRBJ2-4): KAGVTQTPRYLIKTRGQQVTLSCSPISGHRSVSWYQQTPGQGLQFLFEYFSETQRNKGNFPGRFSGRQFSNSRSEMNVSTLELGDSALYLCASSPTQKNIQYFGAGTRLSVL.

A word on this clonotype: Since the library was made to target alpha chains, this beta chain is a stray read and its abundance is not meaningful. Written as DNA, the CDR3 is TGTGCCAGCAGCTCAGGACAGGGTGGCGAGCAGTACTTC. Protein: CASSSGQGGEQYF. The chain combines TRBV5-4 with TRBJ2-7; 8 bases line up with TRBD1. The trim removed 3 bases at V and 6 bases at J, leaving 5 bases unmatched. Germline values: CDR1 SGHNT, CDR2 YYREEE (reference sequence). The CDR3 is 13 amino acids.

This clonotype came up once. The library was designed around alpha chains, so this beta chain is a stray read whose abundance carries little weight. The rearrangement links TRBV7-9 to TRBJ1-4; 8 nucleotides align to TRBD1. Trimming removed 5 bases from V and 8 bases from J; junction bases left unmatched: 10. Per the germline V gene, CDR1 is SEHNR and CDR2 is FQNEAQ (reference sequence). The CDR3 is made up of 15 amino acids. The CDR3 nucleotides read TGTGCCAGCAGCATCAGGGCAGGGGGCGACGAAAAACTGTTTTTT. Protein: CASSIRAGGDEKLFF.

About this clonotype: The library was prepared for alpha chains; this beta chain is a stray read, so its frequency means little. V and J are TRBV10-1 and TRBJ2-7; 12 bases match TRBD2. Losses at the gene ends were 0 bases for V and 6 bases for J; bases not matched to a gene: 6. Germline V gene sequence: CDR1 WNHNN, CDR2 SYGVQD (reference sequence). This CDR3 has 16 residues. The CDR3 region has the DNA TGCGCCAGCAGTGAGTCGAAGGCTAGCGGGAGGGTCGAGCAGTACTTC. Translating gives CASSESKASGRVEQYF.

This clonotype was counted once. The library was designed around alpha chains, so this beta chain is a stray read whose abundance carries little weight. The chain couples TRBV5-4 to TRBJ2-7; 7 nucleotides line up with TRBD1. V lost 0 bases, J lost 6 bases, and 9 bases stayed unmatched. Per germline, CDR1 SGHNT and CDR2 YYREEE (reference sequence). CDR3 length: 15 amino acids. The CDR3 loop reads CASSLEGAAGGEQYF. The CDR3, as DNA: TGTGCCAGCAGCTTGGAGGGGGCGGCAGGCGGCGAGCAGTACTTC.

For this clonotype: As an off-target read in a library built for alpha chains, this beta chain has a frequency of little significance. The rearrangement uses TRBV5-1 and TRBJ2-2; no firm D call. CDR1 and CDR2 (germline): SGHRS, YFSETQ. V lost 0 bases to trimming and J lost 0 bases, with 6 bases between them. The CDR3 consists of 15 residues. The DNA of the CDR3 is TGCGCCAGCAGCTTGGAGTCACCGAACACCGGGGAGCTGTTTTTT. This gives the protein CASSLESPNTGELFF.

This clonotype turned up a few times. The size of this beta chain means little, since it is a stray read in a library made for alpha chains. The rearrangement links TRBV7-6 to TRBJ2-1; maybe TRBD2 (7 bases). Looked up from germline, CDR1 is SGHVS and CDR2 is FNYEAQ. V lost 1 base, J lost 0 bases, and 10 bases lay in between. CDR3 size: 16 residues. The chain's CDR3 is CASSLVGGDSYNEQFF. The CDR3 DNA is TGTGCCAGCAGCTTAGTAGGGGGGGACTCCTACAATGAGCAGTTCTTC.